The 13 T cell receptor beta chains below come from one sample, sequenced in a study of CXCR3-negative and CXCR3-positive naive CD8 T cells. No cognate antigen is known for these TCRs. Study observations and caveats: Naive CXCR3-positive cells had TRB CDR3s more hydrophobic than those of CXCR3-negative naive cells.

Each TRB cDNA library was prepared by 5' RACE (with UMI labels). One entry per CDR3 protein, without DNA, is what TCRdb gives after re-calling the 5' RACE reads. Its clone listing holds about 98,000 distinct CDR3 sequences. Sequencing was carried out using naive CXCR3+ CD8+ T cells from blood. Described subset: CD45RO-CCR7+CD27+CD95- naive CD8+ T cells expressing CXCR3 (TNR3+). The receptors here all came from a human donor in good health. Some clones in this sample may be carry-over from other donors' samples.

The chain is built from TRBV29-1 and TRBJ1-1; the TCRdb call, TRBD1, lacks DNA for checking. This CDR3 spans 13 amino acids. The germline gives CDR1 SQVTM, CDR2 ANQGSEA. The CDR3 is CSAGQGANTEAFF.

The rearrangement links TRBV19 to TRBJ1-5; TCRdb gives TRBD1 as the D gene, but with no DNA this cannot be confirmed. The CDR3 length is 14 residues. Germline assignment: CDR1 LNHDA and CDR2 SQIVND (reference sequence). The CDR3 region is CASTGSQKNQPQHF.

This chain links TRBV7-9 with TRBJ2-3. Germline CDR1 reads SEHNR; CDR2 reads FQNEAQ (reference sequence). This CDR3 comprises 13 residues. CDR3 sequence: CASSLTAADTQYF.

V and J are TRBV11-2 and TRBJ2-1. This CDR3 has 17 amino acids. Germline V gives CDR1 SGHAT, CDR2 FQNNGV. The CDR3 sequence: CASSLDLWVGPYNEQFF.

This sequence joins TRBV5-1 and TRBJ2-7. CDR3 length: 14 residues. Germline CDR1 and CDR2: SGHRS and YFSETQ. This CDR3 is CASSLVAGPYEQYF.

The chain employs TRBV20-1 and TRBJ2-1; checking the TCRdb D call of TRBD2 is not possible without DNA. This CDR3 is 15 amino acids long. Germline V gene data show CDR1 as DFQATT and CDR2 as SNEGSKA (reference sequence). CDR3: CSASEGLAAYNEQFF.

This chain uses TRBV3-1 with TRBJ2-7. Germline assignment: CDR1 LGHDT and CDR2 YNNKEL (reference sequence). The CDR3 totals 12 residues. The CDR3 here is CASSQVIYEQYF.

The gene calls are TRBV29-1 and TRBJ1-2; TCRdb indicates TRBD1, and absent DNA this call remains unverified. The CDR3 runs to 11 residues. Per the germline V gene, CDR1 is SQVTM and CDR2 is ANQGSEA. The CDR3: CSVRQGYGYTF.

This rearrangement joins TRBV12-3 or TRBV12-4 to TRBJ2-2. This CDR3 is built from 12 residues. The CDR3 sequence is CASSLVTGELFF.

The genes are TRBV20-1 and TRBJ2-6; the D gene TCRdb calls, TRBD2, cannot be checked with no DNA. Germline CDR1 and CDR2: DFQATT and SNEGSKA (reference sequence). This CDR3 comprises 20 residues. CDR3: CSAPIARTDPDLGGANVLTF.

The rearrangement joins TRBV9 to TRBJ2-3; the D call of TRBD2 rests on TCRdb alone, since no DNA is present to check it. The CDR3 has 15 residues. Germline CDR1 is SGDLS and CDR2 is YYNGEE. This chain's CDR3 is CASSVATSGGDTQYF.

The chain couples TRBV20-1 to TRBJ1-5. This CDR3 has 16 residues. CDR1 is DFQATT and CDR2 is SNEGSKA in the germline V gene (reference sequence). CDR3 amino acids: CSATKGAETFNQPQHF.

V gene TRBV2 combines with J gene TRBJ1-4; TCRdb proposes TRBD1, but this gene call is untestable without DNA. The CDR3 covers 18 residues. Germline V gene data show CDR1 as SNHLY and CDR2 as FYNNEI. CDR3 loop: CASSWSRDSLRGNEKLFF.